These 25 T cell receptor beta chains share one sample of origin, sequenced in a study of T cells in tuberculosis. Generated by immunoSEQ multiplex PCR, the TCRdb table keeps only in-frame clones and is missing some. Of about 24,000 clones listed, roughly 95% are singletons. The specimen was PBMCs. The source is a donor between 5 and 29 years old with latent tuberculosis or without tuberculosis infection.

The J gene is TRBJ2-5, the V gene TRBV5-1, with D possibly being TRBD1 (5 bases). The CDR3 has 14 amino acids. Trimming pared 0 bases from V and 4 bases from J, leaving 10 bases between. In germline, CDR1 is SGHRS, CDR2 YFSETQ. CDR3 nucleotides: TGCGCCAGCAGCTTGGACAGGCCGGCAGAGACCCAGTACTTC. Translating it yields CASSLDRPAETQYF.

The chain uses TRBV7-3 and TRBJ2-7, with 9 nucleotides matching TRBD1. V shed 4 bases and J 1 base; nucleotides not matched to a gene: 2. This CDR3 is 14 amino acids long. CDR1 and CDR2 from the germline V gene are SGHTA and FQGTGA. CDR3: CASSWDRVSYEQYF. CDR3 bases: TGTGCCAGCAGCTGGGACAGGGTGTCCTACGAGCAGTACTTC.

The gene calls are TRBV5-4 and TRBJ2-1, with 10 positions matching TRBD1. CDR1 SGHNT and CDR2 YYREEE come from the germline V gene (reference sequence). CDR3 length: 14 residues. Trimming cost V 7 bases and J 8 bases; bases outside gene matches: 9. The CDR3 bases are TGTGCCAGCGCCGGGGGACAGGGGAGGGATGAGCAGTTCTTC. Residues: CASAGGQGRDEQFF.

This clone was recorded a few times. This rearrangement joins TRBV4-2 to TRBJ1-6; D is undetermined. The CDR3 spans 14 residues. From germline, CDR1 is LGHNA and CDR2 YNFKEQ. V lost 0 bases, J lost 9 bases, and 9 bases lay in between. CDR3 in DNA: TGTGCCAGCAGCCAAGACCCGACACCTTCACCCCTCCACTTT. This sequence encodes CASSQDPTPSPLHF.

The rearrangement links TRBV7-3 to TRBJ2-7, with D possibly being TRBD2 (7 bases). V was cut by 8 bases and J by 1 base, with 18 bases left in between. The CDR3 spans 15 residues. Germline V gene lookup returns CDR1 SGHTA and CDR2 FQGTGA. The CDR3 loop reads CASRPGGRISYEQYV. The CDR3 DNA reads as TGTGCCAGCCGGCCGGGGGGCCGAATATCCTACGAGCAGTACGTC.

V and J are TRBV11-1 and TRBJ2-2; D is ambiguous. Germline V gives CDR1 SGHAT, CDR2 FQDESV (reference sequence). V lost 5 bases to trimming and J lost 1 base, with 11 bases between them. This CDR3 is 15 amino acids long. CDR3 DNA sequence: TGTGCCAGCAGCCCCAGTGGTCGGAACACCGGGGAGCTGTTTTTT. Encoded protein: CASSPSGRNTGELFF.

The J gene is TRBJ2-5, the V gene TRBV15; 9 bases agree with TRBD2. The ends lost 8 bases at V and 1 base at J; junction bases unmatched: 8. The germline V gene has CDR1 LNHNV and CDR2 YYDKDF (reference sequence). The CDR3 covers 15 residues. In DNA, the CDR3 is TGTGCCACCCGTGGTAGCGGGGGCATCCAAGAGACCCAGTACTTC. It specifies CATRGSGGIQETQYF.

CDR3: CASSPGRTGFDLAEAFF. In DNA, the CDR3 is TGCGCCAGCAGCCCCGGCAGGACAGGGTTTGATTTGGCTGAAGCTTTCTTT. The V and J genes are TRBV4-1 and TRBJ1-1; 8 nucleotides line up with TRBD1. CDR3 length: 17 residues. Germline V gives CDR1 MGHRA, CDR2 YSYEKL. V lost 4 bases, J lost 6 bases, and 16 bases stayed unmatched.

The chain links TRBV27 to TRBJ2-1; 10 bases fit TRBD1. This CDR3 spans 15 amino acids. With 3 bases clipped from V and 6 bases from J, the junction kept 5 bases outside the gene matches. Germline-derived CDR1 and CDR2 are MNHEY and SMNVEV (reference sequence). The CDR3 nucleotides read TGTGCCAGCAGTTTTGAGACAGGGGGCCGCAATGAGCAGTTCTTC. Its translation: CASSFETGGRNEQFF.

Here the CDR3 reads CASRALGAGNTEAFF. CDR3 bases: TGTGCCAGTAGAGCCCTAGGGGCTGGGAACACTGAAGCTTTCTTT. This chain connects TRBV19 to TRBJ1-1; weak D call: TRBD1 (5 bases). Trimming took off 6 bases at V and 1 base at J, with 15 bases between the two ends. The CDR3 totals 15 residues. Germline V CDR1 and CDR2: LNHDA, SQIVND (reference sequence).

The CDR3 DNA sequence: TGCGCCAGCAGCGCGGAAGCGGGACCATACAATGAGCAGTTCTTC. Encoded protein: CASSAEAGPYNEQFF. The chain uses TRBV5-1 and TRBJ2-1; 7 positions match TRBD2. Germline trimming cut 4 bases from V and 4 bases from J; bases unmatched to any gene: 8. The CDR3 is 15 residues long. Per germline, CDR1 SGHRS and CDR2 YFSETQ.

The genes are TRBV10-2 and TRBJ1-2, with D perhaps matching TRBD1 (5 bases). The CDR3 has 15 amino acids. The germline V and J ends were trimmed by 2 bases and 2 bases, with 12 bases remaining between them. CDR1 WSHSY and CDR2 SAAADI come from the germline V gene. The CDR3: CASSEQRRTNYGYTF. CDR3 nucleotide sequence: TGCGCCAGCAGTGAGCAAAGAAGGACAAACTATGGCTACACCTTC.

V is TRBV6-4 and J is TRBJ2-1; D unresolved. V was trimmed by 9 bases and J by 0 bases, leaving 15 bases between them. Per the germline V gene, CDR1 is MRHNA and CDR2 is SNTAGT. This CDR3 is 15 amino acids long. In DNA, the CDR3 is TGTGCCAGTCCTGACCGGGTAATCTCCTACAATGAGCAGTTCTTC. The encoded protein is CASPDRVISYNEQFF.

The chain carries TRBV19 and TRBJ1-5; tentatively, D is TRBD1 (5 bases). This CDR3 region has 15 residues. The ends were cut back, 6 bases at V and 1 base at J, with 13 bases in the middle. The germline V gene has CDR1 LNHDA and CDR2 SQIVND (reference sequence). The CDR3 coding sequence is TGTGCCAGTAGCGTCCGGACACTGAGCAATCAGCCCCAGCATTTT. It encodes CASSVRTLSNQPQHF.

This chain uses TRBV4-1 with TRBJ2-3, with 16 bases fitting TRBD2. The CDR3 covers 19 residues. CDR1 is MGHRA, CDR2 YSYEKL, per germline. J was trimmed by 4 bases and V by 3 bases; bases with no gene match: 10. The CDR3 protein is CASSHQPGTSGGGADTQYF. The CDR3 DNA reads TGCGCCAGCAGCCATCAACCCGGGACTAGCGGGGGGGGAGCAGATACGCAGTATTTT.

This chain uses TRBV30 with TRBJ2-1; 8 bases align to TRBD2. V gave up 0 bases and J gave up 2 bases; unmatched junction bases: 12. Germline CDR1 reads GTSNPN; CDR2 reads SVGIG (reference sequence). This CDR3 has 18 amino acids. The CDR3: CAWSVRIAGNRPYNEQFF. CDR3 nucleotides: TGTGCCTGGAGTGTACGTATAGCGGGAAACCGCCCCTACAATGAGCAGTTCTTC.

This chain uses TRBV4-1 with TRBJ2-7; 7 bases match TRBD2. CDR3 size: 17 residues. CDR1 is MGHRA, CDR2 YSYEKL, per germline. The J segment lost 4 bases and the V segment lost 0 bases, leaving 12 bases of the junction unmatched. CDR3 sequence (DNA): TGCGCCAGCAGCCAAGAAAGGGCGCTAGCGGATCCATACGAGCAGTACTTC. Translated: CASSQERALADPYEQYF.

The V and J genes are TRBV19 and TRBJ1-6; TRBD1 is a possible D gene (5 bases). V dropped 1 base and J dropped 10 bases, with 14 bases sitting between them. Germline CDR1 is LNHDA and CDR2 is SQIVND (reference sequence). The CDR3 contains 15 residues. The CDR3 sequence is CASSIALTVGSPLHF. CDR3 DNA: TGTGCCAGTAGTATAGCCTTGACAGTAGGGTCACCCCTCCACTTT.

The chain employs TRBV10-3 and TRBJ1-5, with D possibly matching TRBD1 (5 bases). This CDR3 has 16 amino acids. V lost 2 bases to trimming and J lost 0 bases, with 11 bases between them. Germline loops: CDR1 ENHRY, CDR2 SYGVKD. The CDR3 nucleotides read TGTGCCATCAGTGAGCAAAGGGGAAATAGCAATCAGCCCCAGCATTTT. Protein product: CAISEQRGNSNQPQHF.

The chain uses TRBV6-5 and TRBJ1-2; D perhaps matches TRBD1 (6 bases). There are 12 residues in the CDR3. Per the germline V gene, CDR1 is MNHEY and CDR2 is SVGAGI. The V and J ends lost 5 bases and 8 bases respectively, with 12 bases between them. The CDR3 bases are TGTGCCAGCAGTAAACAGGGTGTCGGCTACACCTTC. This sequence encodes CASSKQGVGYTF.

This clone was observed a single time. The chain links TRBV21-1 to TRBJ2-1; the table assigns TRBD2, which was not confirmed against the DNA. TRBV21-1 is flagged as a pseudogene. The CDR3 covers 16 residues. CDR3: CASSKASLPGYNEQFF. CDR3 sequence (DNA): TGTGCCAGCAGCAAAGCAAGTCTGCCGGGATACAATGAGCAGTTCTTC.

The V and J genes are TRBV4-1 and TRBJ2-3, with TRBD1 as a possible D gene (5 bases). The CDR3 runs 14 residues. CDR1 and CDR2 from the germline V gene are MGHRA and YSYEKL. Between the trimmed V and J ends, which lost 4 bases and 6 bases, there was a span of 14 bases. The CDR3 here is CASSPHGAEDTQYF. In DNA form, the CDR3 reads TGCGCCAGCAGCCCCCATGGGGCGGAGGATACGCAGTATTTT.

The V and J genes are TRBV11-2 and TRBJ2-5; TRBD2 matches 13 bases. After removal of 3 bases from V and 1 base from J, the junction contained 2 bases not matched to a gene. The CDR3 extends over 16 amino acids. Germline values: CDR1 SGHAT, CDR2 FQNNGV. The CDR3, as DNA: TGTGCCAGCAGCTTGGGACTAGCGGGGCCCCAAGAGACCCAGTACTTC. It specifies CASSLGLAGPQETQYF.

The V and J genes are TRBV2 and TRBJ1-1; 7 bases match TRBD1. CDR3 length: 13 amino acids. CDR1 is SNHLY and CDR2 is FYNNEI in the germline V gene. V lost 2 bases and J lost 6; bases outside the gene matches: 3. This chain's CDR3 is CASSERGPAEAFF. CDR3 DNA: TGTGCCAGCAGTGAAAGGGGGCCGGCTGAAGCTTTCTTT.

This clone was observed a handful of times. DNA for the CDR3: TGTGCCAGCAGTGGTTCAACAGGGTTGGCGTTTACGGATGAGCAGTTCTTC. Translating it yields CASSGSTGLAFTDEQFF. The chain employs TRBV25-1 and TRBJ2-1; possible D gene TRBD1, 6 bases. Germline CDR1 is MGHDK and CDR2 is SYGVNS. The CDR3 is made up of 17 amino acids. Trimming shortened V by 4 bases and J by 8 bases, and 24 bases separated the two germline ends.